Following are 14 T cell receptor beta chains from one sample sequenced in a study of shared clonotypes between healthy human individuals. The data were produced by immunoSEQ multiplex PCR, yet TCRdb's version contains in-frame clones alone and is incomplete. The sample includes some 2 million clones, about 95% of them seen just once. CD45RO-negative cells were positively selected for CCR7, leaving out terminally differentiated effector memory CD45RA+ cells. The specimen sequenced was naive CD8+ T cells sorted from blood. These receptors were taken from a man in his late teens or twenties in good health.

The chain carries TRBV27 and TRBJ1-2; D is ambiguous. V was trimmed by 9 bases and J by 4 bases, leaving 18 bases between them. This CDR3 region has 14 residues. Germline V gene sequence: CDR1 MNHEY, CDR2 SMNVEV (reference sequence). DNA for the CDR3: TGTGCCAGTTCGCCGCCGGGATTTCTCTATGGCTACACCTTC. It codes for CASSPPGFLYGYTF.

On this clone: Other DNA sequences of this sample code for an identical CDR3. This chain connects TRBV5-1 to TRBJ1-1; D call uncertain. In germline, CDR1 is SGHRS, CDR2 YFSETQ. The length of the CDR3 is 14 residues. The V end was cut by 0 bases, the J end by 1 base, with 7 bases between. The CDR3: CASSLAAANTEAFF. For the CDR3, the DNA is TGCGCCAGCAGCTTGGCTGCAGCGAACACTGAAGCTTTCTTT.

The chain employs TRBV6-1 and TRBJ2-7; D may be TRBD1 (6 bases). CDR3 length: 15 amino acids. Trimming pared 0 bases from V and 0 bases from J, leaving 9 bases between. CDR1 MNHNS and CDR2 SASEGT come from the germline V gene. The CDR3 DNA follows: TGTGCCAGCAGTGAAGCCCCGGACAGCTCCTACGAGCAGTACTTC. It codes for CASSEAPDSSYEQYF.

The chain uses TRBV4-1 and TRBJ1-5, with D unclear. Trimming stripped 5 bases from V and 5 bases from J, with 19 bases between. Germline CDR1 and CDR2: MGHRA and YSYEKL. The CDR3 length is 16 residues. The CDR3 DNA reads TGCGCCAGCAGCGAGTCCTGGACCGGCATCGATCAGCCCCAGCATTTT. It is translated as CASSESWTGIDQPQHF.

The chain couples TRBV5-6 to TRBJ2-7; maybe TRBD1 (6 bases). V lost 4 bases to trimming and J lost 5 bases, with 13 bases between them. This CDR3 comprises 13 residues. The germline gives CDR1 SGHDT, CDR2 YYEEEE. In DNA form, the CDR3 reads TGTGCCAGCAGCCCCCTGGGGGCCGACGAGCAGTACTTC. Protein sequence: CASSPLGADEQYF.

The rearrangement uses TRBV6-5 and TRBJ1-2; D remains ambiguous. The germline V gene encodes CDR1 MNHEY and CDR2 SVGAGI. Trimming took off 2 bases at V and 11 bases at J, with 12 bases between the two ends. CDR3 size: 12 residues. CDR3 protein: CASSYGSDQYTF. The CDR3 DNA reads as TGTGCCAGCAGTTACGGGTCAGATCAATACACCTTC.

The CDR3 loop reads CASSEQGLVYEQYF. The DNA of the CDR3 is TGTGCCAGCAGTGAACAGGGGTTGGTATACGAGCAGTACTTC. The gene calls are TRBV2 and TRBJ2-7; possibly TRBD1 for D (6 bases). Trimming left V 2 bases short and J 4 bases short, with 12 bases between. The germline V gene encodes CDR1 SNHLY and CDR2 FYNNEI. The CDR3 covers 14 residues.

The V call is TRBV28, the J call TRBJ2-1; D tentatively fits TRBD1 or TRBD2 (6 bases each). This CDR3 contains 13 residues. With 3 bases removed from V and 8 bases from J, the gap between germline ends came to 11 bases. Germline CDR1 MDHEN, CDR2 SYDVKM. The CDR3 DNA sequence: TGTGCCAGCAGTTTGGGGGGCCGGGATGAGCAGTTCTTC. It is translated as CASSLGGRDEQFF.

The rearrangement joins TRBV7-2 to TRBJ2-7, with no clear D. CDR1 and CDR2 (germline): SGHTA, FQGNSA. The CDR3 length is 16 residues. V was trimmed by 1 base and J by 3 bases, leaving 16 bases between them. This chain's CDR3 is CASSLGGNPGLYEQYF. The CDR3 DNA sequence: TGTGCCAGCAGCTTAGGTGGGAACCCGGGTCTCTACGAGCAGTACTTC.

The chain joins TRBV5-1 to TRBJ1-6; perhaps TRBD1 as D (6 bases). CDR3 size: 16 residues. Germline V gives CDR1 SGHRS, CDR2 YFSETQ. V gave up 2 bases and J gave up 5 bases, with 14 bases separating them. The CDR3 coding sequence is TGCGCCAGCAGCTTCCGACAGGAGGGGAATAATTCACCCCTCCACTTT. Translating gives CASSFRQEGNNSPLHF.

The V call is TRBV18, the J call TRBJ1-6, with 7 bases that match TRBD1. V lost 5 bases, J lost 4 bases, and 14 bases stayed unmatched. Looked up from germline, CDR1 is KGHSH and CDR2 is LQKENI. The CDR3 is 18 amino acids. DNA for the CDR3: TGTGCCAGCTCATCGACAGGGTTGTGGACAGAGTATAATTCACCCCTCCACTTT. It codes for CASSSTGLWTEYNSPLHF.

V usage is TRBV29-1 and J usage is TRBJ1-2, with 7 bases lining up with TRBD1. This CDR3 is built from 13 residues. With V trimmed by 3 bases and J by 4 bases, 5 bases remained unmatched. CDR1 is SQVTM and CDR2 is ANQGSEA in the germline V gene. The CDR3 reads CSVDSGDSYGYTF. The CDR3 nucleotides are TGCAGCGTTGATTCCGGGGACAGCTATGGCTACACCTTC.

V usage is TRBV7-3 and J usage is TRBJ2-3; 7 bases align to TRBD2. CDR3 length: 14 residues. Germline V gives CDR1 SGHTA, CDR2 FQGTGA. The V gene end was trimmed by 5 bases and the J gene end by 3 bases; junction bases not matched to a gene: 5. The CDR3 DNA follows: TGTGCCAGCAGCGTCGGACTAGGGACAGATACGCAGTATTTT. Translation gives CASSVGLGTDTQYF.

This chain connects TRBV11-2 to TRBJ2-7, with 14 bases that match TRBD2. This CDR3 has 17 amino acids. The ends lost 5 bases at V and 2 bases at J; junction bases unmatched: 8. The germline V gene has CDR1 SGHAT and CDR2 FQNNGV. The CDR3: CASSQFRLAGGPYEQYF. The CDR3 DNA follows: TGTGCCAGCAGCCAATTCCGACTAGCGGGAGGGCCCTACGAGCAGTACTTC. The full variable domain, in which reference TRBV11-2 and TRBJ2-7 provide the parts outside the CDR3, is EAGVAQSPRYKIIEKRQSVAFWCNPISGHATLYWYQQILGQGPKLLIQFQNNGVVDDSQLPKDRFSAERLKGVDSTLKIQPAKLEDSAVYLCASSQFRLAGGPYEQYFGPGTRLTVT.